This TCR beta chain is drawn from a study of blood T cell dynamics during melanoma immunotherapy. A note on this clone: The junction shows a germline mismatch at one end, possibly a read error.

The germline CDR1 and CDR2 sequences are SGHTA and FQGTGA. The CDR3 spans 15 residues. Each bulk PBMC sample had about 330 ng DNA loaded. Produced via immunoSEQ multiplex PCR; TCRdb's table is partial and in-frame only. The sample records 25,000 to 35,000 clones, over 80% being singletons. The time point here: week 3, after first cycle of checkpoint inhibitor. Patients had no prior systemic cancer treatment, immunosuppressants or other active cancers. V and J are TRBV7-3 and TRBJ2-4, with D possibly matching TRBD1 (5 bases). The source of this sequence is a human donor with melanoma. The sample here was blood, taken from a patient treated with checkpoint blockade. The CDR3 protein is CASSLIDREKNIQYF. The CDR3 coding sequence is TGTGCCAGCAGTTTAATCGACAGAGAAAAAAACATTCAGTACTTC.